A single sample is the source of the 6 T cell receptor beta chains below, sequenced in a study of T cells in Graves' hyperthyroidism and ophthalmopathy. What was amplified from RNA transcripts were TCR beta CDR3 regions. The HTBI primer set served for first-round RT-PCR of the TCR CDR3. One entry per CDR3 protein results from TCRdb running MiXCR on the multiplex PCR reads. Counted here are some 510,000 distinct CDR3 sequences, around 20% occurring once; the ten biggest clones make up about 26%. Sequencing used blood. Receptors were obtained from a man aged 18 to 30 with Graves' hyperthyroidism.

The V call is TRBV12-5, the J call TRBJ1-2; D uncertain. From germline, CDR1 is LGHNT and CDR2 FRNRAP. The CDR3 sequence is 16 residues long. V was cut by 1 base and J by 6 bases, with 18 bases left in between. The CDR3 here is CASGLGIGPGLDGYTF. For the CDR3, the DNA is TGTGCTAGTGGTTTGGGGATCGGGCCCGGACTTGATGGCTACACCTTC.

This clonotype was seen repeatedly, ten times or more. This sequence joins TRBV14 and TRBJ2-7; weak D call: TRBD2 (7 bases). V lost 8 bases, J lost 5 bases, and 16 bases lay in between. Germline V gene lookup returns CDR1 SGHDN and CDR2 FVKESK. This CDR3 is built from 13 residues. CDR3 bases: TGTGCCAGCGCTGGGGAGGGGGAGGACGAGCAGTACTTC. Translating gives CASAGEGEDEQYF.

This clonotype turned up a few times. The chain recombines TRBV9 with TRBJ1-1; D call uncertain. The CDR3 is 13 amino acids. Trimming removed 6 bases at V and 1 base at J, with 10 bases between. Germline CDR1 and CDR2: SGDLS and YYNGEE. The CDR3 here is CASNEHPNTEAFF. In nucleotides, the CDR3 is TGTGCCAGCAATGAACACCCGAACACTGAAGCTTTCTTT.

The chain has TRBV2 and TRBJ2-7; 8 bases line up with TRBD1. Germline lookup yields CDR1 SNHLY and CDR2 FYNNEI. Trimming took 5 bases from V and 6 from J; bases not matched to a gene: 6. The CDR3 spans 13 residues. The CDR3 loop is CASSIYTGGEQYF. In DNA, the CDR3 is TGTGCCAGCAGTATCTACACAGGGGGCGAGCAGTACTTC.

This clonotype was seen a handful of times. The gene calls are TRBV11-2 and TRBJ2-7; TRBD1 agrees at 7 bases. There are 13 residues in the CDR3. With 5 bases clipped from V and 3 bases from J, the junction kept 4 bases outside the gene matches. The germline V gene encodes CDR1 SGHAT and CDR2 FQNNGV. CDR3 loop: CASSARTGYEQYF. The CDR3, as DNA: TGTGCCAGCAGCGCCCGGACAGGCTACGAGCAGTACTTC.

This clonotype has ten or more counts. The chain has TRBV11-3 and TRBJ2-5; D possibly corresponds to TRBD1 (5 bases). Germline CDR1 and CDR2: SGHNT and YENEEA. The germline V and J ends were trimmed by 4 bases and 2 bases, with 8 bases remaining between them. The CDR3 length is 13 residues. CDR3 nucleotide sequence: TGTGCCAGCAGCTGGAACAGGCAAGAGACCCAGTACTTC. This sequence encodes CASSWNRQETQYF. Supplemented by reference TRBV11-3 and TRBJ2-5, the full variable domain reads EAGVVQSPRYKIIEKKQPVAFWCNPISGHNTLYWYLQNLGQGPELLIRYENEEAVDDSQLPKDRFSAERLKGVDSTLKIQPAELGDSAVYLCASSWNRQETQYFGPGTRLLVL.